The 6 T cell receptor beta chains below were found in one sample sequenced in a study of T cells in pancreatic ductal adenocarcinoma. The selected patients with pancreatic ductal adenocarcinoma had surgery but no neoadjuvant therapy. Generated by immunoSEQ multiplex PCR, the TCRdb table keeps only in-frame clones and is missing some. This sample has over 100,000 clones, with 90% to 95% found just once. The sample was PBMCs. These receptors came from a human donor with pancreatic ductal adenocarcinoma.

The gene calls are TRBV5-6 and TRBJ1-1; D is undetermined. The CDR3 extends over 13 amino acids. With 4 bases removed from V and 3 bases from J, the gap between germline ends came to 10 bases. Germline values: CDR1 SGHDT, CDR2 YYEEEE. CDR3 in DNA: TGTGCCAGCAGCGAGAACGAGGACACTGAAGCTTTCTTT. This codes for CASSENEDTEAFF.

V usage is TRBV11-2 and J usage is TRBJ2-4, with 7 nucleotides matching TRBD2. V shed 1 base, J shed 0 bases, and the junction held 9 bases outside the gene matches. The germline CDR1 and CDR2 sequences are SGHAT and FQNNGV. The CDR3 spans 18 residues. In DNA form, the CDR3 reads TGTGCCAGCAGCTTAGGGTCGGCGGGAGTAGTAGCCAAAAACATTCAGTACTTC. Translation: CASSLGSAGVVAKNIQYF.

This chain joins TRBV15 and TRBJ2-7; 7 bases are shared with TRBD1. The CDR3 is 15 amino acids. V was pared by 0 bases and J by 3 bases, with 5 bases of the junction left unmatched. Germline CDR1 LNHNV, CDR2 YYDKDF (reference sequence). CDR3 amino acids: CATSREKGAGYEQYF. The CDR3, as DNA: TGTGCCACCAGCAGAGAGAAGGGGGCTGGCTACGAGCAGTACTTC.

The J gene is TRBJ2-7, the V gene TRBV4-1, with 7 positions matching TRBD2. CDR1 MGHRA and CDR2 YSYEKL come from the germline V gene. V dropped 4 bases and J dropped 3; count of bases not matched to a gene: 9. This CDR3 has 15 amino acids. In DNA form, the CDR3 reads TGCGCCAGCAGCCCCCGATGGGGGGGAGTCTACGAGCAGTACTTC. Translated: CASSPRWGGVYEQYF.

V gene TRBV7-9 combines with J gene TRBJ1-3, with D hard to call. Germline V gives CDR1 SEHNR, CDR2 FQNEAQ (reference sequence). Trimming took off 3 bases at V and 0 bases at J, with 6 bases between the two ends. The CDR3 extends over 14 amino acids. DNA for the CDR3: TGTGCCAGCAGCTTGATCAGCTCTGGAAACACCATATATTTT. Its translation is CASSLISSGNTIYF.

The chain couples TRBV7-6 to TRBJ1-2; weak D call: TRBD1 (5 bases). Germline values: CDR1 SGHVS, CDR2 FNYEAQ. The CDR3 spans 14 residues. V shed 3 bases and J shed 2 bases, with 10 bases lying between them. The CDR3 here is CASSLSPGNYGYTF. The CDR3 coding sequence is TGTGCCAGCAGCTTGAGCCCAGGGAACTATGGCTACACCTTC.